This record concerns one T cell receptor beta chain sequence. The data were obtained in a study of blood T cell repertoires in COVID-19. Turning to the study itself: Sources were T cells, B-cell-depleted T cells, or PBMCs; the material itself was cDNA or gDNA.

This CDR3 contains 15 residues. The germline gives CDR1 LNHDA, CDR2 SQIVND (reference sequence). V lost 4 bases and J 2 bases, leaving 12 bases between the germline ends. Original handling: Reference gene primer amplification gave nucleated cell count estimates. Here immunoSEQ multiplex PCR was the method, and the copy in TCRdb shows in-frame clones only, minus some. V and J calls and clone size come straight from that table; D and trimming were deduced from the DNA. The sample holds about 95,000 clones, around 90% seen once. This TCR came from a woman aged 70 to 79 with acute or convalescent COVID-19. This chain connects TRBV19 to TRBJ2-1; unclear D gene. The specimen was peripheral blood. CDR3 in DNA: TGTGCCAGTAGTACAGAGGCTAGTACCTACAATGAGCAGTTCTTC. It translates to CASSTEASTYNEQFF.